The rows below give T cell receptor beta chains drawn from one sample of a study of blood T cell repertoires in COVID-19. Clones were read by immunoSEQ multiplex PCR, and TCRdb kept only the in-frame ones, dropping some. The profile covers some 120,000 clones, with over 85% appearing a single time and roughly 4.8% taken by the ten largest. The sample was peripheral blood. These receptors all come from a man aged 55 to 70 with COVID-19, enrolled during active disease. Both conserved end residues are part of each CDR3.

V	J	CDR3
TRBV25-1	TRBJ2-2	CASSEWGGSTGELFF
TRBV4-3	TRBJ2-1	CASSQGTGGSFLHSYNEQFF
TRBV2	TRBJ1-6	CASTGQGEDSPLHF
TRBV5-8	TRBJ2-1	CASRYRDRGGNEQFF
TRBV18	TRBJ1-5	CASSLNQGSNQPQHF
TRBV19	TRBJ2-1	CATGGGRNEQFF
TRBV2	TRBJ2-2	CASSPSMQGEVDTGELFF
TRBV9	TRBJ2-3	CASSVDGGVTQYF
TRBV11-2	TRBJ2-7	CASSLTGTAASYEQYF
TRBV7-2	TRBJ2-7	CASSLVRSLDEQYF
TRBV29-1	TRBJ1-2	CSVDPNSYGYTF
TRBV7-8	TRBJ1-5	CASSVGTGTNQPQHF
TRBV3-1/TRBV3-2	TRBJ2-7	CASSQEARDNSYEQYF
TRBV2	TRBJ1-1	CASTADREIGAFF
TRBV5-1	TRBJ2-7	CASSSGQSYEQYF
TRBV27	TRBJ1-5	CASSLGTGNQPQHF
TRBV5-1	TRBJ2-2	CASSSGTQNTGELFF
TRBV19	TRBJ2-7	CASSVNTPNFYEQYF
TRBV7-8	TRBJ1-2	CASSYIKGPVNGYTF
TRBV24-1	TRBJ2-2	CATRGTGELFF
TRBV19	TRBJ1-3	CASRASGNTIYF
TRBV5-1	TRBJ2-7	CASATQGGASYEQYF
TRBV7-6	TRBJ2-5	CASSLRGQGGETQYF
TRBV4-3	TRBJ2-7	CASSQDAAGGSEQYF
TRBV7-9	TRBJ2-3	CASSNSGRPTDTQYF
TRBV6-2/TRBV6-3	TRBJ1-3	CASSYPGNTIYF
TRBV2	TRBJ2-2	CASSEVGGRTGELFF
TRBV29-1	TRBJ2-7	CSAGAQAGDHEQYF
TRBV3-1/TRBV3-2	TRBJ1-4	CASSQGPGENEKLFF
TRBV3-1/TRBV3-2	TRBJ2-7	CASSQERLWEGAYEQYF
TRBV4-1	TRBJ2-7	CASSQDAGWSYEQYF
TRBV10-2	TRBJ2-7	CASSVPGQGNYEQYF
TRBV3-1/TRBV3-2	TRBJ2-1	CASSQEARANEQFF
TRBV5-1	TRBJ2-7	CASSLGQFPSYEQYF
TRBV27	TRBJ2-1	CASSFSTSGAYNEQFF
TRBV5-1	TRBJ1-1	CASSLGGGSTTEAFF
TRBV7-2	TRBJ1-2	CASSLATVASGYTF
TRBV6-5	TRBJ2-3	CASRSGEGDTQYF
TRBV6-1	TRBJ2-7	CASSDAGGDSYEQYF
TRBV6-1	TRBJ2-7	CASSELMFGTSVYEQYF
TRBV6-2/TRBV6-3	TRBJ2-2	CASSPLGRGINTGELFF
TRBV6-5	TRBJ1-1	CATRQGNTEAFF
TRBV4-1	TRBJ1-1	CASSQLTGSRKAEAFF
TRBV4-1	TRBJ1-1	CASSQGGWTEAFF
TRBV15	TRBJ2-7	CATSRLYSGSDDEQYF
TRBV19	TRBJ1-5	CASSSTGGGQPQHF
TRBV27	TRBJ2-7	CASSLSPSSYEQYF
TRBV29-1	TRBJ1-2	CSVAGYGGYTF
TRBV4-2	TRBJ1-2	CASSQEGANYGYTF
TRBV9	TRBJ2-5	CASSVGVTGGRETQYF
TRBV24-1	TRBJ2-2	CATLDSAGELFF